The 18 T cell receptor beta chains in this list originate from one sample, sequenced in a study of blood T cells in healthy people across ages. It was with a sample-barcoded 5' primer and a J-beta primer mix that a second PCR of about 6 to 12 cycles was run. MiXCR was run by TCRdb on the 5' RACE reads, yielding one entry per CDR3 protein. The table records about 590,000 distinct CDR3 sequences, roughly 31% of them present only once. Source material: blood. The receptors stem from a woman of 80 years or more in good health.

The V and J genes are TRBV20-1 and TRBJ2-7; D possibly matches TRBD1 or TRBD2 (5 bases each). V lost 4 bases and J 3 bases, leaving 16 bases between the germline ends. The CDR3 consists of 14 residues. Germline V gene data show CDR1 as DFQATT and CDR2 as SNEGSKA (reference sequence). The CDR3 nucleotides are TGCAGTGCTATAAAGCCCAGGGAGAACTACGAGCAGTACTTC. This translates into CSAIKPRENYEQYF.

This clonotype was seen at least ten times. The chain is built from TRBV5-1 and TRBJ1-2; 8 bases map to TRBD1. This CDR3 has 15 amino acids. V was clipped by 5 bases and J by 5 bases; unmatched bases: 11. Germline V gene sequence: CDR1 SGHRS, CDR2 YFSETQ. CDR3: CASRMGTGAPYGYTF. In DNA form, the CDR3 reads TGCGCCAGCAGGATGGGGACAGGCGCGCCGTATGGCTACACCTTC.

As concerns this clonotype: At one end the junction does not follow the germline gene, possibly because of a read error. This sequence joins TRBV7-2 and TRBJ1-4; tentatively, D is TRBD1 (5 bases). From germline, CDR1 is SGHTA and CDR2 FQGNSA. This CDR3 comprises 14 residues. In nucleotides, the CDR3 is TGTGTCAGCAGCGGACATGTCCGGAATGAAAAACGGTTTTTT. It translates to CVSSGHVRNEKRFF.

This clonotype was observed at least ten times. The chain is built from TRBV7-2 and TRBJ1-5; D is perhaps TRBD1 (6 bases). Germline V gives CDR1 SGHTA, CDR2 FQGNSA. The CDR3 totals 14 residues. Deletions cut 1 base from V and 6 bases from J, with 10 bases between. CDR3 in amino acids: CASSLDVGAQPQHF. The DNA for the CDR3 is TGTGCCAGCAGCTTAGACGTGGGGGCTCAGCCCCAGCATTTT.

This clonotype was observed at least ten times. This chain uses TRBV7-2 with TRBJ1-5, with D possibly matching TRBD1 (6 bases). This CDR3 comprises 15 residues. Between the trimmed V and J ends, which lost 0 bases and 3 bases, there was a span of 9 bases. Germline-derived CDR1 and CDR2 are SGHTA and FQGNSA. The CDR3 here is CASSLAGGPNQPQHF. Written as DNA, the CDR3 is TGTGCCAGCAGCTTAGCGGGGGGGCCCAATCAGCCCCAGCATTTT.

This clonotype was recorded a few times. The V gene is TRBV7-2, the J gene TRBJ1-5; D gene ambiguous. CDR1 SGHTA and CDR2 FQGNSA come from the germline V gene. This CDR3 has 16 amino acids. V was clipped by 5 bases and J by 0 bases, with 14 bases between them. The CDR3 coding sequence is TGTGCCAGCAGCCCAGTCCGGGTTTATAGCAATCAGCCCCAGCATTTT. Amino acids: CASSPVRVYSNQPQHF.

In its sample, this clonotype was seen many times. The chain uses TRBV3-1 and TRBJ1-1; D is unclear. Germline CDR1 reads LGHDT; CDR2 reads YNNKEL (reference sequence). The CDR3 extends over 13 amino acids. Trimming removed 0 bases at V and 4 bases at J, with 6 bases between. The CDR3 DNA is TGTGCCAGCAGCCAAGACGGACTCACTGAAGCTTTCTTT. Its translation is CASSQDGLTEAFF.

The chain has TRBV4-1 and TRBJ2-3; D may be TRBD1 or TRBD2 (5 bases each). V shed 2 bases and J shed 4 bases, with 19 bases lying between them. CDR3 length equals 17 residues. Germline CDR1 reads MGHRA; CDR2 reads YSYEKL. The CDR3 reads CASSQIVEGPSADTQYF. The CDR3 DNA reads as TGCGCCAGCAGCCAAATAGTTGAGGGGCCGTCAGCAGATACGCAGTATTTT.

The V gene is TRBV20-1, the J gene TRBJ1-2, with TRBD1 matching 9 bases. CDR3 length: 14 amino acids. The germline CDR1 and CDR2 sequences are DFQATT and SNEGSKA (reference sequence). Trimming cost V 3 bases and J 5 bases; bases outside gene matches: 7. The CDR3 DNA reads TGCAGTGCTAGGGGGACAGGGAAAGTTTATGGCTACACCTTC. Its protein is CSARGTGKVYGYTF.

To note about this clonotype: A read error may be the cause here, since a much bigger clone is one base away. The genes are TRBV27 and TRBJ2-1, with TRBD1 identical over 7 bases. The CDR3 sequence is 14 residues long. Germline CDR1 and CDR2: MNHEY and SMNVEV (reference sequence). The DNA for the CDR3 is TGTGCCAACAGTCCTTTTACAGGGGACAATGAGCAGTTCTTC. Amino acids: CANSPFTGDNEQFF.

The chain couples TRBV28 to TRBJ1-5, with 9 nucleotides matching TRBD1. Germline lookup yields CDR1 MDHEN and CDR2 SYDVKM. CDR3 length: 15 amino acids. V lost 5 bases, J lost 4 bases, and 6 bases stayed unmatched. The CDR3 nucleotides read TGTGCCAGCAGTATAGGGACAGGGCCTAATCAGCCCCAGCATTTT. It encodes CASSIGTGPNQPQHF.

There are many counts of this clonotype. This sequence may be a read error, since a much larger clone differs from it by one base. V is TRBV7-2 and J is TRBJ2-1; D may be TRBD2 (5 bases). The J call may be faulty, since TRBJ2-7 better matches the DNA end. The CDR3 loop spans 14 amino acids. Germline assignment: CDR1 SGHTA and CDR2 FQGNSA. CDR3 protein: CASSADYSYNEQYF. The CDR3 nucleotides are TGTGCCAGCAGCGCTGACTACTCCTACAATGAGCAGTACTTC.

This clonotype came up many times. CDR3 residues: CAWRPRSDTQYF. The CDR3 DNA reads TGTGCCTGGAGACCCCGCTCAGATACGCAGTATTTT. The rearrangement links TRBV30 to TRBJ2-3; D not resolved. CDR3 length: 12 residues. The ends were cut back, 3 bases at V and 4 bases at J, with 8 bases in the middle. In germline, CDR1 is GTSNPN, CDR2 SVGIG (reference sequence).

This clonotype was seen many times. The rearrangement links TRBV6-5 to TRBJ1-1; D perhaps matches TRBD1 (5 bases). The CDR3 totals 15 residues. V was cut by 0 bases and J by 1 base, with 9 bases left in between. Germline lookup yields CDR1 MNHEY and CDR2 SVGAGI. CDR3 in amino acids: CASSYSGLGNTEAFF. The CDR3 DNA is TGTGCCAGCAGTTACTCGGGGCTGGGGAACACTGAAGCTTTCTTT.

This rearrangement joins TRBV7-9 to TRBJ1-2, with TRBD1 matching 8 bases. CDR3 length: 14 residues. With V trimmed by 5 bases and J by 3 bases, 5 bases remained unmatched. CDR1 SEHNR and CDR2 FQNEAQ come from the germline V gene (reference sequence). The CDR3 is CASSEQQGDYGYTF. The CDR3 DNA sequence: TGTGCCAGCAGCGAGCAACAGGGGGACTATGGCTACACCTTC. Full variable domain (outside the CDR3, taken from reference TRBV7-9 and TRBJ1-2): DTGVSQNPRHKITKRGQNVTFRCDPISEHNRLYWYRQTLGQGPEFLTYFQNEAQLEKSRLLSDRFSAERPKGSFSTLEIQRTEQGDSAMYLCASSEQQGDYGYTFGSGTRLTVV.

As for this clonotype: One base away lies a much larger clone, so this may be a sequencing read error. In DNA form, the CDR3 reads TGTGCCAGCAGGTTCACAGCAGCGGGCGGCTACACCTTC. This gives the protein CASRFTAAGGYTF. The V and J genes are TRBV28 and TRBJ1-2, with D uncertain. The V end was cut by 6 bases, the J end by 8 bases, with 16 bases between. This CDR3 is 13 amino acids long. Germline V lookup: CDR1 MDHEN, CDR2 SYDVKM.

This clonotype was seen ten or more times. The rearrangement joins TRBV6-5 to TRBJ1-1, with 7 nucleotides matching TRBD1. V lost 7 bases and J lost 0; bases outside the gene matches: 8. Germline V gene lookup returns CDR1 MNHEY and CDR2 SVGAGI. This CDR3 spans 15 amino acids. DNA of the CDR3: TGTGCCAGCACCGCGACAGGGTATATGAACACTGAAGCTTTCTTT. It specifies CASTATGYMNTEAFF.

This clonotype appeared a few times. The chain carries TRBV3-1 and TRBJ1-5, with TRBD1 matching 12 bases. There are 12 residues in the CDR3. The germline V gene has CDR1 LGHDT and CDR2 YNNKEL (reference sequence). Trimming removed 8 bases from V and 7 bases from J; junction bases left unmatched: 0. The CDR3, as DNA: TGTGCCAGCGGGACAGGGGGCCAGCCCCAGCATTTT. It codes for CASGTGGQPQHF.